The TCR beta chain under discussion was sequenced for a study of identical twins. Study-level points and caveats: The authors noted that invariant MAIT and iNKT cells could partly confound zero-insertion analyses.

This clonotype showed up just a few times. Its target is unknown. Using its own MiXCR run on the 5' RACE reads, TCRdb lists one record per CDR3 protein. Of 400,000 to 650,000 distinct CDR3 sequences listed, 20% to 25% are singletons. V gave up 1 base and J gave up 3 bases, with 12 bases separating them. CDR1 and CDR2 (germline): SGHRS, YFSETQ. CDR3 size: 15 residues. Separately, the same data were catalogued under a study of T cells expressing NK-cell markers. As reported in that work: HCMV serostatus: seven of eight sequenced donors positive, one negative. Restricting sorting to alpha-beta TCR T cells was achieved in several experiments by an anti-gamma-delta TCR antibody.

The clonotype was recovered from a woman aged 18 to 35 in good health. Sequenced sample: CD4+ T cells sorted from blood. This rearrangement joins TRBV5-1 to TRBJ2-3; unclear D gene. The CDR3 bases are TGCGCCAGCAGCTTGTTTAAACGTCAGACAGATACGCAGTATTTT. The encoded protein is CASSLFKRQTDTQYF.